Reported below is one T cell receptor (beta chain). Regarding time point: blood at routine non-recurrence follow-up after resection. No cell sorting; template was whole RNA from tumor, lung tissue or PBMC. The data stem from a study of spatial heterogeneity in lung cancer. Study-level information: The donors, approximately 66 patients with untreated early-stage non-small cell lung cancer, provided the samples.

TCRdb independently ran MiXCR on the 5' RACE reads; one entry per CDR3 protein. The repertoire holds roughly 120,000 distinct CDR3 sequences, with 10% to 15% as singletons. The CDR3 has 15 residues. The germline V gene encodes CDR1 SQVTM and CDR2 ANQGSEA. The V end was cut by 6 bases, the J end by 6 bases, with 23 bases between. The chain joins TRBV29-1 to TRBJ1-1; possibly TRBD1 for D (5 bases). This sequence was found in a male donor with early-stage non-small cell lung cancer. The sequencing used PBMCs, collected at follow-up. For the CDR3, the DNA is TGCAGCGTATACCGGGACGGAGGAAATAACGCTGAAGCTTTCTTT. Amino acids: CSVYRDGGNNAEAFF.